Listed below are T cell receptor beta chains from one sample, sequenced in a study of a mutant IDH1 vaccine in newly diagnosed glioma. Antigens for these TCRs are unknown. TCRdb's table, derived via immunoSEQ multiplex PCR, lists solely in-frame clones and lacks some. The sample contains roughly 34,000 clones, 50% to 60% of which appear only once. This sample comprised PBMCs, obtained from a glioma patient whose treatment included an IDH1 peptide vaccine. These receptors originate from a woman under 30 with glioma. Both conserved end residues are part of each CDR3. D genes are given only for firm matches.

j_call cdr3_length d_call v_call cdr3_aa
TRBJ1-1 15 TRBD1 TRBV7-8 CASSLRTGMNTEAFF
TRBJ2-1 16 TRBD2 TRBV10-3 CAISGGSGILYNEQFF
TRBJ2-1 15 NA TRBV11-3 CASSFDTSSYNEQFF
TRBJ2-7 14 NA TRBV28 CASTTEPRDYEQYF
TRBJ2-7 14 TRBD2 TRBV11-2 CASSRLAGPYEQYF
TRBJ2-2 15 NA TRBV7-8 CASRSLGGRNGELFF
TRBJ2-5 17 TRBD2 TRBV11-2 CASSLGGASGSQETQYF
TRBJ2-7 14 NA TRBV7-9 CASSRHVSSYEQYF
TRBJ2-5 14 TRBD2 TRBV25-1 CASSPGTSKETQYF
TRBJ2-1 14 NA TRBV6-1 CASSRPSSRDEQFF
TRBJ2-3 13 NA TRBV7-9 CASRHGSRDTQYF
TRBJ2-7 15 NA TRBV27 CASSLAGSHSYEQYF
TRBJ1-1 13 NA TRBV13 CASSQGRGTEAFF
TRBJ2-7 14 TRBD2 TRBV13 CASSLLAGSYEQYF
TRBJ2-1 15 TRBD2 TRBV5-1 CASSLLTSGRNEQFF
TRBJ2-2 14 NA TRBV5-1 CASSPGSPGGELFF
TRBJ2-1 12 NA TRBV10-3 CAISESSNEQFF
TRBJ1-1 13 NA TRBV5-6 CASSLFSGTEAFF
TRBJ2-3 14 NA TRBV5-8 CASSLSGGPDTQYF
TRBJ1-2 13 NA TRBV6-5 CASSSSGGRGYTF
TRBJ1-1 15 TRBD1 TRBV5-4 CASSGAQGAYTEAFF
TRBJ2-7 15 NA TRBV5-1 CASSARGDPGDEQYF
TRBJ1-3 14 NA TRBV13 CASSLGDSGNTIYF
TRBJ1-2 15 NA TRBV15 CATSRDPGANYGYTF
TRBJ1-1 12 NA TRBV6-1 CANQGGNTEAFF
TRBJ2-1 12 NA TRBV6-1 CASSEANHEQFF
TRBJ1-4 16 NA TRBV30 CAWSVIGSPLNEKLFF
TRBJ1-2 14 TRBD1 TRBV23-1 CASSRHRGNYGYTF
TRBJ2-3 16 NA TRBV5-1 CASSLVHSSSTDTQYF
TRBJ1-5 15 NA TRBV6-5 CASSSGSGGHQPQHF
TRBJ1-1 13 NA TRBV7-2 CASSPGLNTEAFF